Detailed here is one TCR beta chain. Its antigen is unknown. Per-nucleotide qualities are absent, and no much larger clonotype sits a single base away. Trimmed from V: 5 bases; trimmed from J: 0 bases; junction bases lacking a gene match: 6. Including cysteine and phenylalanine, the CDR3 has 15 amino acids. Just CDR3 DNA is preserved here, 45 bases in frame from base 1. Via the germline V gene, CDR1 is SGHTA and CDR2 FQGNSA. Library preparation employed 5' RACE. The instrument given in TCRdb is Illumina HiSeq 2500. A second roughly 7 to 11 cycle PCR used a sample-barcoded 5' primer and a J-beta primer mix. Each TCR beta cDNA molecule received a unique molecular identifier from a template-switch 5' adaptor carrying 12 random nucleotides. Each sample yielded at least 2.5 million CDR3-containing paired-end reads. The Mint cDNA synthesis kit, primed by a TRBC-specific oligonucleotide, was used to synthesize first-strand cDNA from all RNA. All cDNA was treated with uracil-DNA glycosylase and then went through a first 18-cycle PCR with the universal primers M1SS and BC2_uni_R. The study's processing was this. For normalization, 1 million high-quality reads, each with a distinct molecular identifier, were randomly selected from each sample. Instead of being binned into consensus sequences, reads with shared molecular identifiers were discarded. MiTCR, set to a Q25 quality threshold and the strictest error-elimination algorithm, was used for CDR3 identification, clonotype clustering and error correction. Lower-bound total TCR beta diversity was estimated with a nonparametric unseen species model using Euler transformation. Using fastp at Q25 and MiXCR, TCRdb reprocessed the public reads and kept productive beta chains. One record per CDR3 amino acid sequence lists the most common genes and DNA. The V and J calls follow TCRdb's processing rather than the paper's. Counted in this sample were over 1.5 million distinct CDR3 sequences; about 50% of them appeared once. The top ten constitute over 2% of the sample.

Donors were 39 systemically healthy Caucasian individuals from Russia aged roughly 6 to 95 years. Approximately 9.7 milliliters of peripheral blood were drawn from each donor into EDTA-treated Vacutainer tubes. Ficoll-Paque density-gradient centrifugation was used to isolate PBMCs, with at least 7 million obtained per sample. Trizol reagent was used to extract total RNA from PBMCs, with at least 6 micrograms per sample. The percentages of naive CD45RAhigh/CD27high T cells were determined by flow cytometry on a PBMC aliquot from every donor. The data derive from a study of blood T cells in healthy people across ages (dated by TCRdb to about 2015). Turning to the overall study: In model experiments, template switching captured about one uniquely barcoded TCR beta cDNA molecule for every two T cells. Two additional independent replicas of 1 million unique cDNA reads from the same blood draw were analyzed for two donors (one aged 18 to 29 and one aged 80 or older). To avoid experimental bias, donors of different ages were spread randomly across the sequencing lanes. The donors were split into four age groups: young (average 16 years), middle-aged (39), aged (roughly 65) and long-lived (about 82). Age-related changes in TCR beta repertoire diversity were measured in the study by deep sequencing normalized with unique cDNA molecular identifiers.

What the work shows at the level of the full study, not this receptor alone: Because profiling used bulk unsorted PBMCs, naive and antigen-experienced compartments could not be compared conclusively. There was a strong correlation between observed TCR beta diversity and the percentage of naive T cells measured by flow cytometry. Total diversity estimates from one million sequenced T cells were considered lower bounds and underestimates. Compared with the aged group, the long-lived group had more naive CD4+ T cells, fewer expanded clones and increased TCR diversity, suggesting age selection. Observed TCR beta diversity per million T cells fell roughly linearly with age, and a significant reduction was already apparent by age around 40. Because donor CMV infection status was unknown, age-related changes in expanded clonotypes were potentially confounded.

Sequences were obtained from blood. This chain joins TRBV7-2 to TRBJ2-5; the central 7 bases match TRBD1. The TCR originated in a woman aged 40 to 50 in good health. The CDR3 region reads CASSQGGQNQETQYF. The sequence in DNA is TGTGCCAGCAGCCAAGGGGGCCAAAACCAAGAGACCCAGTACTTC.